This entry describes one TCR beta chain. No antigen is known for it. Since all of the isolated RNA was reverse transcribed, expressed TCRB transcripts were what got sequenced. The method was immunoSEQ multiplex PCR; TCRdb's version includes in-frame clones alone and lacks a portion of them. The sample lists hundreds of thousands of clones, more than 9.5% seen once, with roughly 0.014% in the top ten. This sample was taken from a study of beta chain features in type 1 diabetes. Findings of the study overall: PCR could preferentially amplify shorter templates, alike in patients and controls.

This CDR3 is built from 15 residues. Germline values: CDR1 SGHAT, CDR2 FQNNGV. Trimming took off 1 base at V and 0 bases at J, with 9 bases between the two ends. The sequenced sample was naive CD4+ T cells from blood. This clonotype was obtained from a woman aged 25 to 39 in good health. The chain is built from TRBV11-2 and TRBJ1-2; D unclear. DNA of the CDR3: TGTGCCAGCAGCTTAGTTTTCAGAACTAACTATGGCTACACCTTC. Translating gives CASSLVFRTNYGYTF.